These 14 T cell receptor beta chains originate from one sample sequenced in a study of cytotoxic CD8 clonotypes in ibrutinib-treated CLL. Sequencing was performed with immunoSEQ multiplex PCR; in TCRdb, only in-frame clones are kept and a portion is missing. The data hold roughly 76,000 clones, with about 84% observed a single time. The specimen comprised PBMCs, sampled at disease progression, from a patient treated with ibrutinib. The receptors were gathered from a human donor with chronic lymphocytic leukemia.

V and J are TRBV19 and TRBJ1-2; D is ambiguous. The CDR3 spans 14 residues. V was shortened by 5 bases and J by 5 bases, with 15 bases between the two germline ends. Germline loops: CDR1 LNHDA, CDR2 SQIVND (reference sequence). CDR3 region: CASSGTGLIYGYTF. CDR3 DNA: TGTGCCAGTAGTGGAACTGGCCTTATTTATGGCTACACCTTC.

CDR3 sequence: CASSLDSSYNEQFF. CDR3 nucleotide sequence: TGTGCCAGCAGCCTGGACAGCTCCTACAATGAGCAGTTCTTC. J is TRBJ2-1 and V is TRBV9, with D tentatively TRBD1 (6 bases). Trimming pared 4 bases from V and 0 bases from J, leaving 8 bases between. Germline V gene data show CDR1 as SGDLS and CDR2 as YYNGEE. This CDR3 has 14 residues.

This clone was found once. The identical CDR3 is also encoded by other nucleotide sequences in the sample. The chain employs TRBV5-1 and TRBJ2-2; D may be TRBD1 (6 bases). Germline values: CDR1 SGHRS, CDR2 YFSETQ. The ends were cut back, 0 bases at V and 2 bases at J, with 8 bases in the middle. The length of the CDR3 is 15 residues. The DNA for the CDR3 is TGCGCCAGCAGCTTGGTACAGGGAAACACCGGGGAGCTGTTTTTT. Its protein is CASSLVQGNTGELFF.

This chain uses TRBV7-9 with TRBJ1-1; a weak D match, TRBD1 (6 bases). The CDR3 is 16 amino acids. The germline gives CDR1 SEHNR, CDR2 FQNEAQ (reference sequence). The V and J ends lost 5 bases and 1 base respectively, with 17 bases between them. This CDR3 reads CASSTRTQGPNTEAFF. CDR3 DNA: TGTGCCAGCAGCACTCGAACACAGGGCCCGAACACTGAAGCTTTCTTT.

The chain carries TRBV9 and TRBJ2-3; D could derive from TRBD1 or TRBD2 (6 bases each). The CDR3 sequence is 15 residues long. CDR1 and CDR2 (germline): SGDLS, YYNGEE. V was shortened by 5 bases and J by 8 bases, with 21 bases between the two germline ends. As DNA, the CDR3 is TGTGCCAGCAGTAACAACCCGGGGGCCTCTGGTACGCAGTATTTT. Encoded protein: CASSNNPGASGTQYF.

The chain carries TRBV7-8 and TRBJ2-4, with D perhaps given as TRBD1 or TRBD2 (5 bases each). V was clipped by 5 bases and J by 7 bases, with 15 bases between them. Germline V gene sequence: CDR1 SGHVS, CDR2 FQNEAQ. The length of the CDR3 is 14 residues. CDR3 protein: CASSVGTVWNIQYF. CDR3 bases: TGTGCCAGCAGCGTAGGGACGGTGTGGAACATTCAGTACTTC.

The J gene is TRBJ2-2, the V gene TRBV29-1; D gene uncertain. Trimming took off 3 bases at V and 0 bases at J, with 5 bases between the two ends. Germline-derived CDR1 and CDR2 are SQVTM and ANQGSEA. The CDR3 length is 13 residues. CDR3 nucleotides: TGCAGCGTTGATCTCTCGAACACCGGGGAGCTGTTTTTT. It yields the protein CSVDLSNTGELFF.

The V call is TRBV4-1, the J call TRBJ2-1; D call uncertain. Between the trimmed V and J ends, which lost 4 bases and 0 bases, there was a span of 7 bases. This CDR3 comprises 14 residues. From germline, CDR1 is MGHRA and CDR2 YSYEKL. CDR3 amino acids: CASSLRSSYNEQFF. The CDR3 region has the DNA TGCGCCAGCAGCCTCCGGAGCTCCTACAATGAGCAGTTCTTC.

The chain couples TRBV28 to TRBJ1-1, with 8 bases aligning to TRBD1. V shed 2 bases and J 0 bases; nucleotides not matched to a gene: 8. Germline-derived CDR1 and CDR2 are MDHEN and SYDVKM. This CDR3 region has 17 residues. CDR3 nucleotides: TGTGCCAGCAGTTTAGGCAGGGGGCGTCTCCTGAACACTGAAGCTTTCTTT. It is translated as CASSLGRGRLLNTEAFF.

This rearrangement joins TRBV1 to TRBJ2-1; the table calls TRBD2, which could not be checked here. TRBV1 counts as a pseudogene. The CDR3 length is 16 residues. CDR3 residues: CTSRGTSGHPYNEQFF. CDR3 coding DNA: TGCACCAGCAGAGGGACTAGCGGGCACCCCTACAATGAGCAGTTCTTC.

This clone was counted once. The V and J genes are TRBV18 and TRBJ2-3; D uncertain. The V gene lost 6 bases and the J gene lost 4 bases, with 11 bases spanning the gap. This CDR3 has 13 residues. Germline assignment: CDR1 KGHSH and CDR2 LQKENI. CDR3 protein: CASSPNEADTQYF. The CDR3 bases are TGTGCCAGCTCCCCAAACGAGGCAGATACGCAGTATTTT.

This clone was counted only a few times. V and J are TRBV6-4 and TRBJ2-1, with 7 bases fitting TRBD2. V lost 6 bases to trimming and J lost 7 bases; unmatched junction nucleotides: 12. The CDR3 spans 15 residues. Germline V lookup: CDR1 MRHNA, CDR2 SNTAGT. CDR3 in DNA: TGTGCCAGCAGCATAACTAGCGCGGGGCCGAATGAGCAGTTCTTC. Translating it yields CASSITSAGPNEQFF.

The J gene is TRBJ2-6, the V gene TRBV7-9; 7 bases match TRBD1. V trimming: 2 bases; J trimming: 0 bases; junction bases outside the gene matches: 10. This CDR3 spans 19 amino acids. Per germline, CDR1 SEHNR and CDR2 FQNEAQ (reference sequence). The CDR3 loop is CASSLIWDRTRSGANVLTF. The CDR3 bases are TGTGCCAGCAGCTTAATTTGGGACAGAACTCGCTCTGGGGCCAACGTCCTGACTTTC.

The chain links TRBV5-7 to TRBJ1-5; D is perhaps TRBD1 (5 bases). TRBV5-7 falls under the ORF class, with uncertain function. Trimming stripped 0 bases from V and 0 bases from J, with 7 bases between. This CDR3 region has 15 residues. DNA for the CDR3: TGTGCCAGCAGCTTGGGACAGCCTAGCAATCAGCCCCAGCATTTT. This encodes CASSLGQPSNQPQHF.